This section outlines one TCR beta chain sequence together with its context. This specimen comes from a study of blood T cell repertoires in COVID-19. TCRdb keeps only in-frame clones here, not all; method: immunoSEQ multiplex PCR. The profile shows 65,000 to 70,000 clones, about 85% of them singletons. The CDR3 extends over 15 amino acids. V usage is TRBV21-1 and J usage is TRBJ1-5. TRBV21-1 is a documented pseudogene. The sample consisted of peripheral blood. This TCR derives from a man of 80 years or more with acute or convalescent COVID-19. CDR3 bases: TGTGCCAGCAGCAAAGTTGAGGCTAGCAATCAGCCCCAGCATTTT. This encodes CASSKVEASNQPQHF.